This is a list of T cell receptor beta chains from one sample in a study of T cells in Graves' hyperthyroidism and ophthalmopathy. TCRdb used MiXCR to reprocess the multiplex PCR reads, holding one entry per CDR3 protein. Among approximately 350,000 distinct CDR3 sequences listed, 12% to 15% were seen once. The sequencing input was blood. The source is a woman aged 60-75 years with Graves' ophthalmopathy. The CDR3 runs from the conserved cysteine through the conserved F or W. Each record gives: D gene, V gene, J gene, clone size, CDR3 length, CDR3 protein, CDR3 DNA. The D gene is left open where the match is weak. For some rows the clone size is stated as once, few or many, or as a class when expanded; others skip it.

>.|TRBV12-3/TRBV12-4|TRBJ1-1|many|15
CASTPGHPRDTEAFF
TGTGCCAGCACCCCAGGACACCCGAGGGACACTGAAGCTTTCTTT
>TRBD2|TRBV5-1|TRBJ2-3|few|15
CASKASGGSTDTQYF
TGCGCCAGCAAAGCTAGCGGAGGCAGCACAGATACGCAGTATTTT
>.|TRBV30|TRBJ2-2|many|13
CAWSSGYGGELFF
TGTGCCTGGAGTAGCGGTTACGGCGGGGAGCTGTTTTTT
>.|TRBV10-3|TRBJ1-1|many|14
CAISQDGRNTEAFF
TGTGCCATCAGTCAGGACGGGAGGAACACTGAAGCTTTCTTT
>.|TRBV27|TRBJ2-1|.|12
CASSYPGREQFF
TGTGCCAGCAGTTATCCAGGGCGAGAGCAGTTCTTC
>TRBD1|TRBV12-3/TRBV12-4|TRBJ1-1|.|16
CASSLGFSGGQTEAFF
TGTGCCAGCAGTTTAGGCTTTTCGGGGGGACAGACTGAAGCTTTCTTT
>TRBD1|TRBV20-1|TRBJ2-3|.|14
CSAKGTGSTDTQYF
TGCAGTGCCAAAGGGACAGGGAGCACAGATACGCAGTATTTT
>.|TRBV28|TRBJ2-3|many|14
CASSFAGFTDTQYF
TGTGCCAGCAGTTTTGCGGGTTTCACAGATACGCAGTATTTT
>.|TRBV28|TRBJ2-3|.|15
CASSPAWTVGDTQYF
TGTGCCAGCAGCCCCGCGTGGACAGTTGGAGATACGCAGTATTTT
>.|TRBV7-7|TRBJ2-5|many|15
CASSLGQGIGETQYF
TGTGCCAGCAGCTTAGGGCAGGGGATAGGAGAGACCCAGTACTTC
>TRBD1|TRBV5-1|TRBJ1-5|few|16
CASSLDGTGSNQPQHF
TGCGCCAGCAGCTTGGACGGGACAGGGAGCAATCAGCCCCAGCATTTT
>TRBD2|TRBV2|TRBJ2-5|many|15
CASTEGGSGGETQYF
TGTGCCAGCACCGAAGGCGGGAGTGGGGGAGAGACCCAGTACTTC
>.|TRBV7-3|TRBJ1-6|many|14
CASSSTGLGSPLHF
TGTGCCAGCAGCTCCACAGGGTTGGGTTCACCCCTCCACTTT
>.|TRBV28|TRBJ2-7|few|14
CASSLGGPTYEQYF
TGTGCCAGCAGCCTCGGCGGGCCAACCTACGAGCAGTACTTC
>TRBD1|TRBV28|TRBJ1-1|few|16
CASSFPRQGINTEAFF
TGTGCCAGCAGTTTCCCCCGACAGGGGATCAACACTGAAGCTTTCTTT
>.|TRBV27|TRBJ2-6|.|14
CASSFRGGANVLTF
TGTGCCAGCAGTTTCCGGGGAGGGGCCAACGTCCTGACTTTC
>.|TRBV18|TRBJ2-3|many|13
CASSPRGEDTQYF
TGTGCCAGCTCACCCCGTGGGGAGGATACGCAGTATTTT
>TRBD2|TRBV5-1|TRBJ2-1|.|15
CASSFSTSDYNEQFF
TGCGCCAGCAGCTTCAGTACTAGCGATTACAATGAGCAGTTCTTC
>.|TRBV19|TRBJ2-7|.|15
CASSPITGTPLEQYF
TGTGCCAGTAGTCCCATAACCGGGACGCCCCTCGAGCAGTACTTC
>.|TRBV20-1|TRBJ1-5|many|14
CSARYGGNNQPQHF
TGCAGTGCTAGGTACGGGGGAAACAATCAGCCCCAGCATTTT
>TRBD2|TRBV12-3/TRBV12-4|TRBJ2-5|many|14
CASSWTSGEETQYF
TGTGCCAGCAGTTGGACTAGCGGGGAGGAGACCCAGTACTTC
>TRBD2|TRBV6-1|TRBJ2-1|.|14
CASQLAGGPSEQFF
TGTGCCAGCCAATTAGCGGGAGGGCCAAGTGAGCAGTTCTTC
>.|TRBV20-1|TRBJ2-1|many|14
CSARVRGLYNEQFF
TGCAGTGCTAGAGTCCGCGGACTGTACAATGAGCAGTTCTTC